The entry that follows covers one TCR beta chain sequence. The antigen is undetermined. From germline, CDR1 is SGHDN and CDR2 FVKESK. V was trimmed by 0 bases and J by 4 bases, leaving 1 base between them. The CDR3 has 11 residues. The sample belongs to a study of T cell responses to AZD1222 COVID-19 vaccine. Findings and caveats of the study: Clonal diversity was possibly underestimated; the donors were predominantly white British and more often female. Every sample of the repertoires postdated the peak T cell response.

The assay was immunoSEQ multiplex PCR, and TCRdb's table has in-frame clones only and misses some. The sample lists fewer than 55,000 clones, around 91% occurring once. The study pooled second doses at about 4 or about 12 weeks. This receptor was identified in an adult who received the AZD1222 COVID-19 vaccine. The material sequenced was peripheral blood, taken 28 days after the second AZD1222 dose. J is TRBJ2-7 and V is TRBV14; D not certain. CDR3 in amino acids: CASSQEYEQYF. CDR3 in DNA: TGTGCCAGCAGCCAAGAGTACGAGCAGTACTTC.